This TCR beta chain appears in the sequencing data of a study of blood T cell repertoires in COVID-19. Study at large: Sources were T cells, B-cell-depleted T cells, or PBMCs; the material itself was cDNA or gDNA.

Some clones are missing from TCRdb's copy, which holds only in-frame ones; the method was immunoSEQ multiplex PCR. The table includes 200,000 to 300,000 clones, approximately 90% detected once. Trimming took 1 base from V and 13 from J; bases not matched to a gene: 1. Germline loops: CDR1 KGHSH, CDR2 LQKENI. The CDR3 loop spans 12 amino acids. The chain uses TRBV18 and TRBJ2-1, with 10 bases aligning to TRBD1. The sequence derives from a woman aged 35 to 49 with acute COVID-19. The sample taken for sequencing was PBMCs or T cells enriched from blood (not recorded which). As DNA, the CDR3 is TGTGCCAGCTCACCACGGGACAGGGGACAGTTCTTC. This gives the protein CASSPRDRGQFF. The full variable domain, in which reference TRBV18 and TRBJ2-1 provide the parts outside the CDR3, is NAGVMQNPRHLVRRRGQEARLRCSPMKGHSHVYWYRQLPEEGLKFMVYLQKENIIDESGMPKERFSAEFPKEGPSILRIQQVVRGDSAAYFCASSPRDRGQFFGPGTRLTVL.